This T cell receptor (beta chain) was sequenced in a study of cytomegalovirus exposure and HLA in healthy donors. Overall study: Earlier, some 180 million T cells were analyzed, and about 120 million unique TCR beta sequences were found among them.

About this clone itself: What it recognizes is unknown.

PCR involved 60 Vbeta and 13 Jbeta primers. The table came from immunoSEQ multiplex PCR; TCRdb's copy has only in-frame clones and leaves some out. This sample has around 140,000 clones; over 75% occur once, and the top ten carry 2.5%. The study's findings and limits: The authors confirmed in vitro that a few CMV-associated chains were specific for CMV antigens. Cytomegalovirus-associated status was assigned to about 160 TCR beta chains. A likely sequencing artifact accounted for one observed cluster of highly shared sequence variants.

The sequenced sample was PBMCs. The sequence was collected from a male donor in good health and CMV-seronegative.

CDR3 in amino acids: CASSFTGPFSPLHF. The CDR3 DNA follows: TGTGCCAGCAGTTTTACAGGGCCCTTTTCACCCCTCCACTTT. This chain joins TRBV27 and TRBJ1-6; D is possibly TRBD1 (6 bases). Trimming pared 3 bases from V and 9 bases from J, leaving 12 bases between. The CDR3 runs 14 residues. In germline, CDR1 is MNHEY, CDR2 SMNVEV (reference sequence).